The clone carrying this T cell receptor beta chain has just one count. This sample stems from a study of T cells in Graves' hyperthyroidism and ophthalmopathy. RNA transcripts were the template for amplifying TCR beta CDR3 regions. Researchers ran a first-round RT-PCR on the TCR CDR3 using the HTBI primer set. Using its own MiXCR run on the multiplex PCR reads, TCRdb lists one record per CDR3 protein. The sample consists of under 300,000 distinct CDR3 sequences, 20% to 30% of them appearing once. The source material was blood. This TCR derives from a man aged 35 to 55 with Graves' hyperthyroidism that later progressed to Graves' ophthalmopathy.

Here the CDR3 DNA reads TGCAGTGCTCGAGGGACAGGGGGCTCAGAGACCCAGTACTTC. It specifies CSARGTGGSETQYF. The rearrangement joins TRBV20-1 to TRBJ2-5, with 12 bases aligning to TRBD1. CDR1 DFQATT and CDR2 SNEGSKA come from the germline V gene (reference sequence). This CDR3 contains 14 residues. After removal of 5 bases from V and 4 bases from J, the junction contained 5 bases not matched to a gene.